A selection of T cell receptor beta chains follows, all from one sample in a study of T cells after posttransplantation cyclophosphamide. Clones were read by immunoSEQ multiplex PCR, and TCRdb kept only the in-frame ones, dropping some. The sample presents a few thousand clones, none singletons. Sample: PBMCs, taken 32 days after allogeneic stem cell transplant with posttransplant cyclophosphamide. The receptors derive from a female patient aged 50-60 years who received an allogeneic stem cell transplant from a related donor, was CMV-positive, and had no GVHD. Part of the T cell pool may stem from the graft donor. Both conserved end residues are part of each CDR3. Fields, in order: clone size, D gene, V gene, J gene, CDR3 protein, CDR3 DNA. A D gene is named only where the DNA matches it firmly. Not all rows give a size; the values are once, few, many and, for expanded clones, a class.

>many|TRBD1|TRBV13|TRBJ1-4
CATRDSLNEKLFF
TGTGCCACCCGGGACAGCCTAAATGAAAAACTGTTTTTT
>many|TRBD2|TRBV7-3|TRBJ2-4
CASSFSGVRASGRFDIQYF
TGTGCCAGCAGCTTTTCAGGCGTGAGGGCTAGCGGGAGGTTCGACATTCAGTACTTC
>many|TRBD2|TRBV5-5|TRBJ2-3
CASSLDTAGTRWHF
TGTGCCAGCAGCTTGGATACCGCCGGGACTAGGTGGCATTTT
>medium-sized|.|TRBV11-2|TRBJ2-3
CASSFGGDGADTQYF
TGTGCCAGCAGCTTCGGAGGGGATGGGGCAGATACGCAGTATTTT
>many|.|TRBV4-2|TRBJ2-4
CASSQDRTGSGKNIQYF
TGTGCCAGCAGCCAAGATCGAACGGGGAGCGGCAAAAACATTCAGTACTTC
>few|.|TRBV12-3/TRBV12-4|TRBJ1-6
CASSLWTSNSPLHF
TGTGCCAGCAGTTTATGGACTTCGAATTCACCCCTCCACTTT
>few|TRBD1|TRBV12-3/TRBV12-4|TRBJ2-3
CASTSGQGVFGTDTQYF
TGTGCCAGCACCTCGGGACAGGGAGTCTTCGGCACAGATACGCAGTATTTT
>many|TRBD1|TRBV24-1|TRBJ2-5
CATSDSGTVKETQYF
TGTGCCACCAGTGATTCCGGGACAGTAAAAGAGACCCAGTACTTC
>medium-sized|TRBD1|TRBV7-2|TRBJ2-1
CASSPTGGAYNEQFF
TGTGCCAGCAGCCCCACAGGGGGCGCATACAATGAGCAGTTCTTC
>few|.|TRBV30|TRBJ1-2
CAWSVRGHLYGYTF
TGTGCCTGGAGTGTACGAGGACACCTTTATGGCTACACCTTC
>many|TRBD1|TRBV27|TRBJ1-1
CASSKDRNRPEAFF
TGTGCCAGCAGTAAGGACAGGAATAGACCTGAAGCTTTCTTT
>many|TRBD2|TRBV24-1|TRBJ2-7
CATSRGEDARGEQYF
TGTGCCACCAGTCGGGGGGAGGACGCAAGGGGCGAGCAGTACTTC
>many|TRBD2|TRBV11-2|TRBJ2-7
CASSPIGLAASYEQYF
TGTGCCAGCAGCCCCATTGGCCTAGCGGCATCCTACGAGCAGTACTTC
>many|TRBD2|TRBV27|TRBJ2-7
CASSQLYAGLAGPYPTYEQYF
TGTGCCAGCAGTCAGTTATATGCGGGACTAGCGGGCCCTTACCCGACCTACGAGCAGTACTTC
>many|.|TRBV24-1|TRBJ1-5
CATSGRRGGNQPQHF
TGTGCCACCAGTGGCCGTAGGGGGGGAAATCAGCCCCAGCATTTT
>medium-sized|.|TRBV10-3|TRBJ2-6
CATTSGGAGANVLTF
TGTGCCACCACCTCCGGGGGTGCTGGGGCCAACGTCCTGACTTTC
>few|.|TRBV5-1|TRBJ2-3
CASALMAVNPSTDTQYF
TGCGCCAGCGCCCTTATGGCGGTGAACCCTAGCACAGATACGCAGTATTTT
>medium-sized|TRBD2|TRBV27|TRBJ2-3
CASSPTPVLAGGLGTDTQYF
TGTGCCAGCAGTCCAACCCCGGTCCTAGCGGGAGGGCTGGGCACAGATACGCAGTATTTT
>many|TRBD1|TRBV7-8|TRBJ1-5
CASSPGTGNQPQHF
TGTGCCAGCAGCCCCGGGACAGGGAACCAGCCCCAGCATTTT
>medium-sized|.|TRBV13|TRBJ2-5
CASSLAGWETQYF
TGTGCCAGCAGCTTAGCAGGGTGGGAGACCCAGTACTTC
>many|TRBD2|TRBV29-1|TRBJ2-3
CSVGVAGGRDTQYF
TGCAGCGTGGGGGTAGCGGGAGGGAGAGATACGCAGTATTTT
>medium-sized|.|TRBV28|TRBJ2-7
CASSLVGEPYEQYF
TGTGCCAGCAGTTTAGTAGGGGAACCCTACGAGCAGTACTTC
>medium-sized|TRBD2|TRBV9|TRBJ2-1
CASSVVRTSSYNEQFF
TGTGCCAGCAGCGTAGTAAGGACTAGCTCCTACAATGAGCAGTTCTTC
>many|.|TRBV4-2|TRBJ1-4
CASSQAYGEQNEKLFF
TGTGCCAGCAGCCAAGCGTATGGAGAACAGAATGAAAAACTGTTTTTT
>many|.|TRBV7-9|TRBJ1-2
CASSSTGYGYTF
TGTGCCAGCAGCTCCACAGGGTATGGCTACACCTTC
>medium-sized|TRBD1|TRBV2|TRBJ2-7
CASSEGTAPYEQYF
TGTGCCAGCAGTGAGGGGACAGCACCCTACGAGCAGTACTTC
>many|TRBD1|TRBV18|TRBJ2-2
CASSPLQGITGELFF
TGTGCCAGCTCACCTCTACAGGGGATTACCGGGGAGCTGTTTTTT
>medium-sized|.|TRBV6-4|TRBJ2-1
CASSSRRDSHPSSSYNEQFF
TGTGCCAGCAGCTCCCGACGGGACTCTCATCCCTCTAGCTCCTACAATGAGCAGTTCTTC
>many|.|TRBV5-1|TRBJ1-2
CASSPRGDYGYTF
TGCGCCAGCAGCCCCCGGGGGGACTATGGCTACACCTTC
>many|TRBD1|TRBV6-2/TRBV6-3|TRBJ1-5
CASSTGTGQPQHF
TGTGCCAGCAGTACAGGGACAGGACAGCCCCAGCATTTT
>many|.|TRBV27|TRBJ1-2
CASSFSANYGYTF
TGTGCCAGCAGTTTCTCAGCTAACTATGGCTACACCTTC
>medium-sized|.|TRBV7-6|TRBJ1-4
CASSLGDRERGEKLFF
TGTGCCAGCAGCTTAGGAGACCGGGAGAGGGGGGAAAAACTGTTTTTT
>medium-sized|TRBD1|TRBV28|TRBJ2-1
CASRPDGQGRGNEQFF
TGTGCCAGCAGACCTGACGGACAGGGCCGCGGGAATGAGCAGTTCTTC
>medium-sized|.|TRBV4-2|TRBJ1-5
CASSQDPRGDQPQHF
TGTGCCAGCAGCCAAGATCCCAGGGGCGATCAGCCCCAGCATTTT
>medium-sized|.|TRBV6-1|TRBJ1-5
CASSEFRFPKSKPQHF
TGTGCCAGCAGTGAATTTCGATTTCCAAAATCTAAGCCCCAGCATTTT
>medium-sized|TRBD2|TRBV10-3|TRBJ2-1
CAISLAGGGEQFF
TGTGCCATCAGTCTAGCGGGAGGCGGGGAGCAGTTCTTC
>large|.|TRBV12-3/TRBV12-4|TRBJ2-1
CASQGFDNEQFF
TGTGCCAGTCAGGGGTTCGACAATGAGCAGTTCTTC
>many|.|TRBV9|TRBJ1-5
CASSPQGSNQPQHF
TGTGCCAGCAGCCCCCAAGGGAGCAATCAGCCCCAGCATTTT
>hyperexpanded|.|TRBV4-3|TRBJ1-5
CASSEGPRGSNQPQHF
TGCGCCAGCAGCGAAGGGCCGAGGGGGAGCAATCAGCCCCAGCATTTT
>many|TRBD2|TRBV7-8|TRBJ2-7
CASSPEGTSGRYEQYF
TGTGCCAGCAGCCCAGAGGGGACTAGCGGGAGATATGAGCAGTACTTC
>many|.|TRBV28|TRBJ1-5
CASSPGGAGNQPQHF
TGTGCCAGCAGCCCAGGTGGGGCTGGGAATCAGCCCCAGCATTTT
>many|.|TRBV6-6|TRBJ1-5
CASSFLGGSNQPQHF
TGTGCCAGCAGTTTCCTCGGGGGTAGCAATCAGCCCCAGCATTTT
>medium-sized|TRBD2|TRBV5-1|TRBJ2-1
CASSHELAALREQFF
TGCGCCAGCAGCCACGAGCTAGCGGCCCTCAGAGAGCAGTTCTTC
>many|TRBD2|TRBV6-5|TRBJ2-7
CASSYSGRRGTQYF
TGTGCCAGCAGTTACTCTGGCAGGCGGGGGACGCAGTACTTC
>medium-sized|TRBD2|TRBV14|TRBJ2-1
CASSQGTSGRISYNEQFF
TGTGCCAGCAGCCAAGGGACTAGCGGGAGGATCTCCTACAATGAGCAGTTCTTC
>many|.|TRBV30|TRBJ1-1
CAWSVLSGGNTEAFF
TGTGCCTGGAGTGTACTATCGGGTGGAAACACTGAAGCTTTCTTT
>medium-sized|.|TRBV19|TRBJ1-3
CASPVSGNTIYF
TGTGCCAGCCCCGTCTCTGGAAACACCATATATTTT
>many|.|TRBV5-1|TRBJ2-3
CASLWGVSGTDTQYF
TGCGCCAGCTTGTGGGGTGTTAGCGGCACAGATACGCAGTATTTT
>many|.|TRBV27|TRBJ2-4
CASSLWGPAKNIQYF
TGTGCCAGCAGTCTGTGGGGGCCGGCCAAAAACATTCAGTACTTC
>.|.|TRBV5-1|TRBJ2-3
CASSLGLAASTDTQYF
TGCGCCAGCAGCTTGGGGCTGGCGGCTAGCACAGATACGCAGTATTTT
>medium-sized|TRBD1|TRBV19|TRBJ1-1
CASRVQGANTEAFF
TGTGCCAGTAGGGTACAGGGGGCTAACACTGAAGCTTTCTTT